Below are 24 T cell receptor beta chains sequenced from a single sample in a study of T-cell reconstitution after alpha-beta-depleted transplantation in children. A TCRbeta library incorporating unique molecular identifiers was prepared. TCRdb used MiXCR to reprocess the PCR reads, holding one entry per CDR3 protein. The sample has hundreds of thousands of distinct CDR3 sequences, 10% to 15% seen once. The sequencing used PBMCs, mostly from graft donor cells, collected 360 days after TCRalphabeta/CD19-depleted stem cell transplant. These receptors were collected from a male patient aged 10 to 17 who had a stem cell transplant for acute myeloid leukemia, so the T cells may come from the graft donor.

The V and J genes are TRBV28 and TRBJ2-5; 8 bases fit TRBD2. CDR1 and CDR2 from the germline V gene are MDHEN and SYDVKM. The CDR3 consists of 16 residues. The junction had 11 bases not matched to a gene; V was cut back by 7 bases and J by 1 base. Here the CDR3 reads CASNTGLGASQETQYF. The CDR3 nucleotides are TGTGCCAGCAATACGGGACTAGGGGCAAGCCAAGAGACCCAGTACTTC.

This clonotype was counted between two and nine times. The CDR3 bases are TGTGCCAGCAGCTGGGCGGGGGCGCTATCTATTGGAAACACCATATATTTT. Protein product: CASSWAGALSIGNTIYF. The chain joins TRBV7-2 to TRBJ1-3; possible D gene TRBD1, 6 bases. Germline-derived CDR1 and CDR2 are SGHTA and FQGNSA. This CDR3 is built from 17 residues. Trimming shortened V by 4 bases and J by 3 bases, and 19 bases separated the two germline ends.

This clonotype came up a few times. The junction departs from germline at one end; a sequencing error may be responsible. The J gene is TRBJ2-7, the V gene TRBV20-1; D is perhaps TRBD1 or TRBD2 (6 bases each). There are 17 residues in the CDR3. From germline, CDR1 is DFQATT and CDR2 SNEGSKA (reference sequence). CDR3 sequence reads: CCASRGVGVLDSYEQYF. CDR3 coding DNA: TGCTGTGCTAGTAGGGGGGTGGGGGTCCTGGACTCCTACGAGCAGTACTTC.

The chain joins TRBV18 to TRBJ2-4; D may be TRBD1 or TRBD2 (5 bases each). The V gene lost 7 bases and the J gene lost 8 bases, with 15 bases spanning the gap. The germline V gene has CDR1 KGHSH and CDR2 LQKENI. This CDR3 is built from 13 residues. The CDR3 nucleotides read TGTGCCAGCTTTCTCGACAGCGGACACATTCAGTACTTC. Translating it yields CASFLDSGHIQYF.

This chain joins TRBV7-8 and TRBJ2-7, with 7 bases matching TRBD2. The CDR3 spans 15 residues. Germline CDR1 is SGHVS and CDR2 is FQNEAQ. The V gene end was trimmed by 5 bases and the J gene end by 0 bases; junction bases not matched to a gene: 7. The CDR3 loop is CASSVSGYSSYEQYF. Here the CDR3 DNA reads TGTGCCAGCAGCGTTAGCGGGTATAGCTCCTACGAGCAGTACTTC.

This clonotype was detected only a few times. The chain has TRBV7-3 and TRBJ2-1; TRBD1 or TRBD2 may be the D gene (6 bases each). CDR3 length equals 14 residues. Trimming cost V 2 bases and J 9 bases, with 14 bases left between them. In germline, CDR1 is SGHTA, CDR2 FQGTGA. The CDR3 region has the DNA TGTGCCAGCAGCTTATATAGCAGGGGAGGTGAGCAGTTCTTC. This codes for CASSLYSRGGEQFF.

This clonotype was seen ten or more times. V is TRBV12-3 or TRBV12-4 and J is TRBJ1-2; 9 bases agree with TRBD1. The CDR3 has 13 residues. V gave up 7 bases and J gave up 7 bases; unmatched junction bases: 7. CDR3 coding DNA: TGTGCCAGCACTTTGGGACAGGGAGCTGGCTACACCTTC. This encodes CASTLGQGAGYTF.

V is TRBV28 and J is TRBJ2-7, with 8 positions matching TRBD2. The CDR3 covers 15 residues. The germline CDR1 and CDR2 sequences are MDHEN and SYDVKM. Trimming took 6 bases from V and 3 from J; bases not matched to a gene: 10. The CDR3 nucleotides read TGTGCCAGCAGCCCATTACTAGCGGATCACTACGAGCAGTACTTC. It encodes CASSPLLADHYEQYF.

This clonotype has a handful of counts. The genes are TRBV28 and TRBJ2-5; D is unresolved. Germline V lookup: CDR1 MDHEN, CDR2 SYDVKM. The ends were cut back, 1 base at V and 0 bases at J, with 6 bases in the middle. CDR3 length equals 14 residues. The CDR3 DNA is TGTGCCAGCAGTTTATCAGATTACCAAGAGACCCAGTACTTC. Translating it yields CASSLSDYQETQYF.

This clonotype has only a few counts. V is TRBV5-1 and J is TRBJ2-1; 9 bases fit TRBD2. The trim removed 0 bases at V and 5 bases at J, leaving 6 bases unmatched. The CDR3 loop spans 16 amino acids. Germline V gene data show CDR1 as SGHRS and CDR2 as YFSETQ. CDR3 bases: TGCGCCAGCAGCTTGGATCCACTAGCGGGTCACAATGAGCAGTTCTTC. This sequence encodes CASSLDPLAGHNEQFF.

This clonotype was detected only a few times. The chain has TRBV4-3 and TRBJ2-7; TRBD1 might be the D (6 bases). The CDR3 spans 14 residues. CDR1 LGHNA and CDR2 YSLEER come from the germline V gene. Trimming cost V 0 bases and J 2 bases, with 8 bases left between them. The DNA of the CDR3 is TGCGCCAGCAGCCAAGAGGGACAAGCCTACGAGCAGTACTTC. The encoded protein is CASSQEGQAYEQYF.

The CDR3 loop is CASSLELPPYEQYF. The DNA of the CDR3 is TGCGCCAGCAGCTTGGAATTGCCCCCCTACGAGCAGTACTTC. The chain joins TRBV5-1 to TRBJ2-7; D is unresolved. Looked up from germline, CDR1 is SGHRS and CDR2 is YFSETQ. The length of the CDR3 is 14 residues. V was shortened by 0 bases and J by 2 bases, with 9 bases between the two germline ends.

The chain combines TRBV29-1 with TRBJ1-2, with a weak D call TRBD1 (6 bases). The germline V gene encodes CDR1 SQVTM and CDR2 ANQGSEA. The length of the CDR3 is 10 residues. Trimming removed 6 bases at V and 13 bases at J, with 15 bases between. CDR3 nucleotides: TGCAGCGTCGGGGACAACTACTCCACCTTC. It yields the protein CSVGDNYSTF.

This clonotype has a handful of counts. The gene calls are TRBV7-9 and TRBJ2-7; possibly TRBD1 for D (5 bases). Looked up from germline, CDR1 is SEHNR and CDR2 is FQNEAQ (reference sequence). This CDR3 has 15 amino acids. V was clipped by 3 bases and J by 0 bases, with 12 bases between them. CDR3 DNA: TGTGCCAGCAGCTTCATGGGTGACAGCTCCTACGAGCAGTACTTC. This encodes CASSFMGDSSYEQYF.

This clonotype was counted at least ten times. This chain uses TRBV7-6 with TRBJ2-7; D gene ambiguous. With 0 bases removed from V and 0 bases from J, the gap between germline ends came to 9 bases. Germline loops: CDR1 SGHVS, CDR2 FNYEAQ. This CDR3 comprises 15 residues. The CDR3 here is CASSLALGPSYEQYF. Here the CDR3 DNA reads TGTGCCAGCAGCTTAGCACTTGGTCCCTCCTACGAGCAGTACTTC.

The V gene is TRBV6-2 or TRBV6-3, the J gene TRBJ1-5, with TRBD1 matching 9 bases. From germline, CDR1 is MNHEY and CDR2 SVGEGT. The CDR3 is 15 amino acids. The J segment lost 4 bases and the V segment lost 6 bases, leaving 7 bases of the junction unmatched. CDR3 amino acids: CASRWDRAANQPQHF. For the CDR3, the DNA is TGTGCCAGCAGGTGGGACAGGGCGGCGAATCAGCCCCAGCATTTT.

This clonotype was observed many times. The J gene is TRBJ2-1, the V gene TRBV9; D uncertain. The CDR3 sequence is 17 residues long. V was trimmed by 0 bases and J by 5 bases, leaving 18 bases between them. Germline assignment: CDR1 SGDLS and CDR2 YYNGEE. The CDR3 coding sequence is TGTGCCAGCAGCGTAGACCGGTACCGTGGGCCCGACAATGAGCAGTTCTTC. This translates into CASSVDRYRGPDNEQFF.

This clonotype was detected many times. At one end, the junction sequence differs from germline, possibly due to a read error. V is TRBV7-7 and J is TRBJ2-1, with 14 bases that match TRBD2. Looked up from germline, CDR1 is SSHAT and CDR2 is FNYEAQ (reference sequence). This CDR3 has 18 residues. In DNA form, the CDR3 reads TGTGCTAGCAGCGCCTACCATCCCGGGACTAGCGGGAGTAATGAGCAGTTCTTC. This codes for CASSAYHPGTSGSNEQFF.

CDR3 nucleotides: TGCAGTGCGACAGGGGGAGGCCGGGGTTCGGATACGCAGTATTTT. It yields the protein CSATGGGRGSDTQYF. The chain recombines TRBV20-1 with TRBJ2-3; 9 bases map to TRBD1. Germline loops: CDR1 DFQATT, CDR2 SNEGSKA (reference sequence). This CDR3 is built from 15 residues. Unmatched junction bases numbered 13, after V lost 6 bases and J lost 6 bases.

The chain is built from TRBV29-1 and TRBJ2-5; 7 nucleotides line up with TRBD1. CDR3 length: 14 amino acids. The germline V gene has CDR1 SQVTM and CDR2 ANQGSEA. V lost 4 bases, J lost 2 bases, and 7 bases stayed unmatched. The CDR3: CSVVLSRGQETQYF. The CDR3 DNA is TGCAGCGTTGTCCTCTCCAGGGGGCAAGAGACCCAGTACTTC.

The chain employs TRBV7-3 and TRBJ2-2; perhaps TRBD2 as D (5 bases). V shed 3 bases and J shed 3 bases, with 8 bases lying between them. The CDR3 has 14 amino acids. Per germline, CDR1 SGHTA and CDR2 FQGTGA. The CDR3 DNA sequence: TGTGCCAGCAGCTTCTCGGACTACACCGGGGAGCTGTTTTTT. Its translation: CASSFSDYTGELFF.

This clonotype was seen only a few times. The chain is built from TRBV28 and TRBJ1-4; 7 bases align to TRBD1. Trimming took 5 bases from V and 0 from J; bases not matched to a gene: 3. The CDR3 extends over 15 amino acids. The germline gives CDR1 MDHEN, CDR2 SYDVKM. Here the CDR3 DNA reads TGTGCCAGCAGTCGACAGGGTGCAACTAATGAAAAACTGTTTTTT. Protein sequence: CASSRQGATNEKLFF.

V and J are TRBV12-3 or TRBV12-4 and TRBJ2-1, with 13 positions matching TRBD2. The V segment lost 10 bases and the J segment 9 bases; nucleotides outside the gene matches: 9. The CDR3 runs 14 residues. This chain's CDR3 is CANSKGLAGVEQFF. The CDR3 DNA reads TGTGCCAATTCGAAAGGACTAGCGGGAGTTGAGCAGTTCTTC.

This clonotype was counted a few times. The chain links TRBV6-5 to TRBJ2-7; 7 positions agree with TRBD1. Trimming cost V 0 bases and J 2 bases; bases outside gene matches: 4. The CDR3 consists of 15 residues. CDR1 MNHEY and CDR2 SVGAGI come from the germline V gene. The CDR3 region has the DNA TGTGCCAGCAGTTACTCGAGGGGGCTCCCCTACGAGCAGTACTTC. The encoded protein is CASSYSRGLPYEQYF.